A single sample is the source of the 5 T cell receptor beta chains below, sequenced in a study of T cells in Graves' hyperthyroidism and ophthalmopathy. Amplified regions were TCR beta CDR3 sequences from RNA transcripts. When the TCR CDR3 underwent first-round RT-PCR, the HTBI primer set was used. One entry per CDR3 protein results from TCRdb running MiXCR on the multiplex PCR reads. This sample yields a few hundred thousand distinct CDR3 sequences, of which approximately 25% are seen a single time; roughly 70% belongs to the top ten. Sequenced sample: blood. The receptors come from a man aged 50 or older with Graves' hyperthyroidism.

This clonotype has more than one count but fewer than ten. The chain links TRBV7-2 to TRBJ2-1; the D call may be TRBD1 or TRBD2 (5 bases each). Germline V gene sequence: CDR1 SGHTA, CDR2 FQGNSA. CDR3 length: 16 residues. V lost 4 bases and J lost 0, with 13 bases in between. As DNA, the CDR3 is TGTGCCAGCAGCTCCCGTAGGGGAGCCTCCTACAATGAGCAGTTCTTC. As protein: CASSSRRGASYNEQFF.

The chain employs TRBV27 and TRBJ2-7, with D perhaps TRBD1 or TRBD2 (5 bases each). This CDR3 has 13 amino acids. Deletions cut 6 bases from V and 5 bases from J, with 14 bases between. Per germline, CDR1 MNHEY and CDR2 SMNVEV (reference sequence). CDR3 in amino acids: CASSLGTQDEQYF. In DNA, the CDR3 is TGTGCCAGCAGCCTAGGGACGCAAGACGAGCAGTACTTC.

This chain uses TRBV7-9 with TRBJ1-2, with 8 bases lining up with TRBD1. V shed 1 base and J 2 bases; nucleotides not matched to a gene: 0. Germline lookup yields CDR1 SEHNR and CDR2 FQNEAQ (reference sequence). CDR3 length: 14 residues. CDR3 coding DNA: TGTGCCAGCAGCTTAGGGGACAGGAACTATGGCTACACCTTC. It encodes CASSLGDRNYGYTF. Full variable domain (outside the CDR3, taken from reference TRBV7-9 and TRBJ1-2): DTGVSQNPRHKITKRGQNVTFRCDPISEHNRLYWYRQTLGQGPEFLTYFQNEAQLEKSRLLSDRFSAERPKGSFSTLEIQRTEQGDSAMYLCASSLGDRNYGYTFGSGTRLTVV.

This clonotype was seen at least ten times. The chain couples TRBV11-3 to TRBJ1-1; D is unclear. V was pared by 3 bases and J by 4 bases, with 9 bases between. CDR1 and CDR2 from the germline V gene are SGHNT and YENEEA. The CDR3 runs 13 residues. The CDR3 sequence is CASSLPFSTEAFF. The CDR3 nucleotides are TGTGCCAGCAGCTTGCCGTTTAGCACTGAAGCTTTCTTT.

To note about this clonotype: A read error may produce the germline difference seen at one junction end. This chain connects TRBV12-3 or TRBV12-4 to TRBJ2-7; no clear D. The CDR3 sequence is 14 residues long. DNA for the CDR3: TGTGCCAGCACTTTAAACGGGCCCTCCTACGAGCAGTACTTC. Its protein is CASTLNGPSYEQYF.